Below are 8 T cell receptor beta chains sequenced from a single sample in a study of CD4 T cells in relation to SARS-CoV-2 and coronaviruses. The repertoire was sequenced with immunoSEQ multiplex PCR; TCRdb's copy has only in-frame clones and lacks some. The data contain around 25,000 clones, roughly 76% of them singletons. Unexposed donor CD4+ T cells date from 2011-2018, before the COVID-19 pandemic. After more than eight days of culture, CD4+ T cells were isolated. Their recognized antigens are unknown. The sample taken for sequencing was CD4+ T cells from PBMCs, cultured in vitro. These receptors were taken from a human donor in good health.

V gene TRBV4-1 combines with J gene TRBJ2-1, with 11 bases fitting TRBD2. The ends lost 2 bases at V and 4 bases at J; junction bases unmatched: 10. Germline V CDR1 and CDR2: MGHRA, YSYEKL. The CDR3 is made up of 18 amino acids. The CDR3 region has the DNA TGCGCCAGCAGCCAACACGTGAAAAGGACTAGCGGGTACAATGAGCAGTTCTTC. Residues: CASSQHVKRTSGYNEQFF.

The chain links TRBV4-3 to TRBJ1-5; D is possibly TRBD1 (6 bases). With 0 bases removed from V and 2 bases from J, the gap between germline ends came to 11 bases. The CDR3 loop spans 16 amino acids. From germline, CDR1 is LGHNA and CDR2 YSLEER. Here the CDR3 DNA reads TGCGCCAGCAGCCAAGAGGGGGGCTTCGGCAATCAGCCCCAGCATTTT. This translates into CASSQEGGFGNQPQHF.

This clone was picked up a small number of times. This chain connects TRBV4-1 to TRBJ1-1; the D is unclear. CDR3 length: 13 residues. The germline CDR1 and CDR2 sequences are MGHRA and YSYEKL. Trimming stripped 1 base from V and 2 bases from J, with 5 bases between. The CDR3 loop is CASSQGSNTEAFF. CDR3 DNA: TGCGCCAGCAGCCAAGGGTCAAACACTGAAGCTTTCTTT.

This sequence joins TRBV19 and TRBJ1-2; D remains ambiguous. Trimming left V 5 bases short and J 3 bases short, with 10 bases between. Germline values: CDR1 LNHDA, CDR2 SQIVND (reference sequence). The length of the CDR3 is 13 residues. This CDR3 reads CASSSDGYYGYTF. The CDR3 bases are TGTGCCAGTAGTTCGGACGGGTACTATGGCTACACCTTC.

The chain joins TRBV4-3 to TRBJ2-6, with D possibly being TRBD2 (6 bases). The V end was cut by 2 bases, the J end by 0 bases, with 17 bases between. The germline V gene encodes CDR1 LGHNA and CDR2 YSLEER. This CDR3 has 19 amino acids. CDR3 loop: CASSQRRGGRSSGANVLTF. Written as DNA, the CDR3 is TGCGCCAGCAGCCAAAGGCGGGGAGGACGTTCCTCTGGGGCCAACGTCCTGACTTTC.

Here the CDR3 DNA reads TGTGCCAGCAGGGGGACGAGCACTGAAGCTTTCTTT. This codes for CASRGTSTEAFF. This chain uses TRBV10-3 with TRBJ1-1; 7 bases line up with TRBD1. Germline values: CDR1 ENHRY, CDR2 SYGVKD. V shed 10 bases, J shed 4 bases, and the junction held 6 bases outside the gene matches. This CDR3 is built from 12 residues.

This clone was seen a few times. The chain links TRBV24-1 to TRBJ2-2; a possible D gene is TRBD2 (5 bases). The length of the CDR3 is 13 residues. CDR1 is KGHDR and CDR2 is SFDVKD in the germline V gene. The V gene lost 9 bases and the J gene lost 7 bases, with 14 bases spanning the gap. CDR3: CATASSAGGELFF. DNA of the CDR3: TGTGCCACCGCGTCGTCGGCGGGCGGGGAGCTGTTTTTT.

The chain couples TRBV7-7 to TRBJ2-1; 9 nucleotides align to TRBD1. The CDR3 loop spans 15 amino acids. V shed 1 base, J shed 8 bases, and the junction held 6 bases outside the gene matches. Germline-derived CDR1 and CDR2 are SSHAT and FNYEAQ (reference sequence). The CDR3 DNA is TGTGCCAGCAGCTTAGACGGGACAGGGATATATGAGCAGTTCTTC. Amino acids: CASSLDGTGIYEQFF.